The clone carrying this TCR beta chain occurred a few times. This specimen comes from a study of cytotoxic CD8 clonotypes in ibrutinib-treated CLL. Germline CDR1 MDHEN, CDR2 SYDVKM. V lost 7 bases and J 6 bases, leaving 13 bases between the germline ends. This CDR3 is 13 amino acids long. Sequenced by immunoSEQ multiplex PCR; TCRdb stores in-frame clones only, minus some. Counted here are about 300,000 clones, approximately 79% occurring once; the ten biggest clones make up roughly 5%. Sequencing was performed on PBMCs, taken at disease progression, from a patient treated with ibrutinib. The TCR originated in a human donor with chronic lymphocytic leukemia. The rearrangement joins TRBV28 to TRBJ2-1; D is perhaps TRBD2 (6 bases). The CDR3 loop is CASTEGRGNEQFF. The CDR3 DNA is TGTGCCAGCACTGAAGGGCGGGGCAATGAGCAGTTCTTC.